This T cell receptor beta chain was sequenced during a study of cytotoxic CD8 clonotypes in ibrutinib-treated CLL. About the study: After a median of about six years, some 14 patients stayed remitted and around twelve progressed; responses had been partial in roughly 25 and complete in 2.

General study findings and limits: Baseline levels were approached again at progression, after clonality had risen at ibrutinib response.

Data came from immunoSEQ multiplex PCR; TCRdb stores just in-frame clones and leaves some out. The table has around 77,000 clones, 75% to 85% seen once; the top ten hold 7.5% to 8%. About this clone itself: What it binds is unknown.

Sequenced material: PBMCs, taken at disease progression, from a patient treated with ibrutinib. The clonotype was recovered from a human donor with chronic lymphocytic leukemia.

CDR3 nucleotides: TGTGCCAGCAGCCTGGGACCGGAATCCTACGAGCAGTACTTC. Amino acid sequence: CASSLGPESYEQYF. The chain recombines TRBV7-2 with TRBJ2-7; TRBD1 or TRBD2 may be the D gene (5 bases each). The V end lost 5 bases, the J end lost 1 base, and 12 bases lay between the germline ends. The CDR3 runs to 14 residues. Germline CDR1 and CDR2: SGHTA and FQGNSA.